One sample yielded the 22 T cell receptor beta chains listed below, sequenced in a study of regulatory T cells in long-lasting Graves disease. Time point: persistent/refractory GD, antithyroid drugs over 5 years with positive TRAb. Extracted RNA from PBMCs served as the source of the TCR library. iRepertoire HTBI primers and Arm-PCR of CDR3 regions built TCR beta libraries. MiXCR, run by TCRdb on the multiplex PCR reads, gives a single entry per CDR3 protein. The table records 420,000 or so distinct CDR3 sequences, around a quarter of them present only once. The sample consisted of peripheral blood mononuclear cells (PBMCs), taken when the disease was refractory, from a patient treated with antithyroid drugs. The source is a female donor with Graves disease.

The chain is built from TRBV4-1 and TRBJ2-7, with 7 bases that match TRBD1. Trimming took 0 bases from V and 6 from J; bases not matched to a gene: 8. Germline lookup yields CDR1 MGHRA and CDR2 YSYEKL. The CDR3 has 15 residues. CDR3 amino acids: CASSQEFLTGREQYF. The DNA of the CDR3 is TGCGCCAGCAGCCAAGAATTTCTGACAGGGCGCGAGCAGTACTTC.

This clonotype was observed at least ten times. The J gene is TRBJ2-4, the V gene TRBV20-1; TRBD2 matches 8 bases. J gave up 2 bases and V 4 bases, and 7 bases lay outside the gene matches. This CDR3 region has 15 residues. Germline V gene sequence: CDR1 DFQATT, CDR2 SNEGSKA (reference sequence). The chain's CDR3 is CSAISGKKTKNIQYF. The DNA of the CDR3 is TGCAGTGCTATTAGCGGGAAAAAGACCAAAAACATTCAGTACTTC.

V usage is TRBV28 and J usage is TRBJ1-2; TRBD1 might be the D (5 bases). The V gene's germline CDR1 is MDHEN and CDR2 SYDVKM. The CDR3 extends over 13 amino acids. V was clipped by 7 bases and J by 7 bases, with 16 bases between them. The CDR3 sequence is CASTNTDTGGYTF. Here the CDR3 DNA reads TGTGCCAGCACAAATACGGACACCGGTGGCTACACCTTC.

The genes are TRBV6-1 and TRBJ2-4; tentative D call: TRBD2 (5 bases). Trimming removed 8 bases from V and 9 bases from J, with 17 bases in between. The CDR3 sequence is 13 residues long. Germline CDR1 and CDR2: MNHNS and SASEGT. CDR3 sequence: CASCQRGITIQYF. The CDR3 bases are TGTGCCAGCTGCCAACGAGGGATTACCATTCAGTACTTC.

This clonotype was counted ten times or more. V gene TRBV7-8 combines with J gene TRBJ1-6; possibly TRBD1 for D (5 bases). The germline V gene encodes CDR1 SGHVS and CDR2 FQNEAQ. Trimming pared 3 bases from V and 10 bases from J, leaving 16 bases between. The CDR3 loop spans 15 amino acids. CDR3 amino acids: CASSFRTLGQSPLHF. As DNA, the CDR3 is TGTGCCAGCAGCTTCCGTACACTGGGGCAATCACCCCTCCACTTT.

This clonotype was counted a few times. This sequence joins TRBV11-2 and TRBJ1-4; a weak D match, TRBD1 (6 bases). The V gene lost 6 bases and the J gene lost 3 bases, with 17 bases spanning the gap. The CDR3 extends over 16 amino acids. Germline-derived CDR1 and CDR2 are SGHAT and FQNNGV. CDR3 amino acids: CASSPGQWGPNEKLFF. CDR3 nucleotides: TGTGCCAGCAGTCCAGGACAGTGGGGGCCTAATGAAAAACTGTTTTTT. Supplemented by reference TRBV11-2 and TRBJ1-4, the full variable domain reads EAGVAQSPRYKIIEKRQSVAFWCNPISGHATLYWYQQILGQGPKLLIQFQNNGVVDDSQLPKDRFSAERLKGVDSTLKIQPAKLEDSAVYLCASSPGQWGPNEKLFFGSGTQLSVL.

The chain uses TRBV12-3 or TRBV12-4 and TRBJ1-6; D is unresolved. The CDR3 spans 15 residues. Deletions cut 5 bases from V and 5 bases from J, with 13 bases between. This CDR3 is CASSLDSLDNSPLHF. The CDR3 coding sequence is TGTGCCAGCAGTCTCGATTCGTTGGATAATTCACCCCTCCACTTT.

This clonotype was seen more than once but under ten times. J is TRBJ2-7 and V is TRBV5-1, with 9 nucleotides matching TRBD1. This CDR3 spans 16 amino acids. Germline loops: CDR1 SGHRS, CDR2 YFSETQ. V lost 4 bases and J lost 3; bases outside the gene matches: 11. The CDR3 sequence: CASSVRAGQGFYEQYF. CDR3 DNA sequence: TGCGCCAGCAGCGTTAGGGCTGGACAGGGGTTCTACGAGCAGTACTTC.

The rearrangement links TRBV9 to TRBJ1-6; maybe TRBD1 (5 bases). CDR3 length: 13 amino acids. Germline V gene data show CDR1 as SGDLS and CDR2 as YYNGEE. Trimming left V 3 bases short and J 10 bases short, with 11 bases between. CDR3 protein: CASSAPGKSPLHF. CDR3 DNA: TGTGCCAGCAGCGCGCCAGGGAAATCACCCCTCCACTTT.

This clonotype was seen only a few times. The chain uses TRBV7-3 and TRBJ2-6, with D possibly TRBD1 on 6 matching bases. The CDR3 sequence is 19 residues long. Germline V gene lookup returns CDR1 SGHTA and CDR2 FQGTGA. V was shortened by 5 bases and J by 0 bases, with 20 bases between the two germline ends. Here the CDR3 reads CASSLDRSWSPSGANVLTF. The CDR3 region has the DNA TGTGCCAGCAGCCTCGACAGGTCCTGGAGTCCCTCTGGGGCCAACGTCCTGACTTTC.

The J gene is TRBJ2-2, the V gene TRBV2; 12 bases are shared with TRBD2. Germline assignment: CDR1 SNHLY and CDR2 FYNNEI. This CDR3 comprises 18 residues. J lost 6 bases, V lost 5 bases, and 13 bases had no gene match. The CDR3 sequence: CASSYRLAGEWTPGELFF. As DNA, the CDR3 is TGTGCCAGCAGTTATCGACTAGCGGGAGAATGGACACCCGGGGAGCTGTTTTTT. Full variable domain (remainder filled in from reference TRBV2 and TRBJ2-2): EPEVTQTPSHQVTQMGQEVILRCVPISNHLYFYWYRQILGQKVEFLVSFYNNEISEKSEIFDDQFSVERPDGSNFTLKIRSTKLEDSAMYFCASSYRLAGEWTPGELFFGEGSRLTVL.

Regarding this clonotype: This may be a read error, as it is one base from a much larger clone. The CDR3 protein is CASRPREYLETQHF. The CDR3 DNA reads TGTGCCAGCAGGCCCAGGGAATATTTGGAGACCCAGCACTTC. This chain links TRBV2 with TRBJ2-5, with a weak D call TRBD1 (5 bases). The CDR3 covers 14 residues. CDR1 and CDR2 (germline): SNHLY, FYNNEI.

The sample holds many counts of this clonotype. This chain links TRBV12-3 or TRBV12-4 with TRBJ2-7; no firm D call. This CDR3 spans 16 amino acids. Trimming left V 4 bases short and J 2 bases short, with 18 bases between. The CDR3 bases are TGTGCCAGCAGTTCCCAACGCCGAGAGACGACCTACGAGCAGTACTTC. Translated, it gives CASSSQRRETTYEQYF.

This rearrangement joins TRBV12-3 or TRBV12-4 to TRBJ1-1; a possible D gene is TRBD1 (5 bases). The CDR3 contains 16 residues. Trimming left V 2 bases short and J 7 bases short, with 20 bases between. The CDR3 DNA follows: TGTGCCAGCAGTTTATCGGGGCTTGATTCCAGGAGTGAAGCTTTCTTT. It encodes CASSLSGLDSRSEAFF.

This clonotype showed up many times. J is TRBJ1-1 and V is TRBV7-2, with a possible D match to TRBD1 (6 bases). V lost 5 bases, J lost 0 bases, and 13 bases lay in between. Germline CDR1 is SGHTA and CDR2 is FQGNSA. The CDR3 loop spans 15 amino acids. CDR3 nucleotide sequence: TGTGCCAGCAGCATACAGGGAATAATGAACACTGAAGCTTTCTTT. Its protein product is CASSIQGIMNTEAFF.

V is TRBV15 and J is TRBJ2-7; TRBD1 matches at 11 bases. Germline V CDR1 and CDR2: LNHNV, YYDKDF (reference sequence). The CDR3 loop spans 18 amino acids. The junction had 9 bases not matched to a gene; V was cut back by 2 bases and J by 0 bases. CDR3 sequence (DNA): TGTGCCACCAGCAGACCACGGACAGGGGGCCCCTACTCCTACGAGCAGTACTTC. Translated, it gives CATSRPRTGGPYSYEQYF. Full variable domain (missing parts from reference TRBV15 and TRBJ2-7): DAMVIQNPRYQVTQFGKPVTLSCSQTLNHNVMYWYQQKSSQAPKLLFHYYDKDFNNEADTPDNFQSRRPNTSFCFLDIRSPGLGDTAMYLCATSRPRTGGPYSYEQYFGPGTRLTVT.

This clonotype was found many times. The J gene is TRBJ1-6, the V gene TRBV12-3 or TRBV12-4; D remains ambiguous. V was trimmed by 3 bases and J by 6 bases, leaving 6 bases between them. The CDR3 covers 13 residues. For the CDR3, the DNA is TGTGCCAGCAGTTTGAAGCTTAATTCACCCCTCCACTTT. Protein product: CASSLKLNSPLHF.

This clonotype turned up a few times. The chain has TRBV7-9 and TRBJ2-7; 10 nucleotides agree with TRBD2. This CDR3 has 15 residues. Germline values: CDR1 SEHNR, CDR2 FQNEAQ (reference sequence). The V gene end was trimmed by 5 bases and the J gene end by 2 bases; junction bases not matched to a gene: 6. The CDR3 sequence: CASSPPSGRPYEQYF. CDR3 nucleotides: TGTGCCAGCAGCCCACCTAGCGGGAGACCCTACGAGCAGTACTTC.

A word on this clonotype: A much larger clone lies one base from this, so it may be a read error. In DNA, the CDR3 is TGTGCCAGCAGTTTGTCAGGGGAGGTCAATCGGCCCCAGCATTTT. Protein product: CASSLSGEVNRPQHF. The chain couples TRBV12-3 or TRBV12-4 to TRBJ1-5, with a possible D match to TRBD1 (6 bases). The CDR3 sequence is 15 residues long.

The J gene is TRBJ2-2, the V gene TRBV12-3 or TRBV12-4; 10 bases match TRBD1. The CDR3 is 13 amino acids. The trim removed 7 bases at V and 5 bases at J, leaving 1 base unmatched. This CDR3 is CASKGQGTGELFF. As DNA, the CDR3 is TGTGCCAGCAAGGGACAGGGGACCGGGGAGCTGTTTTTT.

V gene TRBV6-1 combines with J gene TRBJ1-6; D unclear. This CDR3 has 14 amino acids. Germline lookup yields CDR1 MNHNS and CDR2 SASEGT. V was pared by 5 bases and J by 4 bases, with 9 bases between. The CDR3 DNA reads TGTGCCAGCAGTACTGGCCGTTATAATTCACCCCTCCACTTT. Translation: CASSTGRYNSPLHF.

This clonotype was picked up many times. The chain uses TRBV28 and TRBJ1-2, with 9 nucleotides matching TRBD1. From germline, CDR1 is MDHEN and CDR2 SYDVKM. This CDR3 is built from 14 residues. V was pared by 3 bases and J by 8 bases, with 7 bases of the junction left unmatched. The DNA for the CDR3 is TGTGCCAGCAGTTTTTGGGGACAGGGTATCGGCTACACCTTC. It yields the protein CASSFWGQGIGYTF.